A single sample gave rise to the 32 T cell receptor beta chains below, sequenced in a study of Graves' ophthalmopathy and Graves' hyperthyroidism. Using RNA transcripts, the TCR beta CDR3 regions were amplified. An opening RT-PCR round employed HTBI primers and preceded a second-round multiplex PCR. TCRdb re-derived calls from the multiplex PCR reads in MiXCR, one entry per CDR3 protein. The sample carries over a million distinct CDR3 sequences, 35% to 40% recorded once. The sample taken for sequencing was peripheral blood or thyroid tissue (not recorded which). The receptors stem from an adult man with Graves' hyperthyroidism.

This clonotype has ten or more counts. This chain connects TRBV7-6 to TRBJ1-4; D possibly corresponds to TRBD1 (5 bases). Trimming stripped 3 bases from V and 3 bases from J, with 8 bases between. Germline CDR1 and CDR2: SGHVS and FNYEAQ. This CDR3 has 14 residues. The CDR3 DNA follows: TGTGCCAGCAGCTTGGGACCGTCTAATGAAAAACTGTTTTTT. Residues: CASSLGPSNEKLFF.

A word on this clonotype: A much bigger clone sits one base away, suggesting this may be a read error. The chain couples TRBV12-3 or TRBV12-4 to TRBJ1-2; D might be TRBD1 (6 bases). The CDR3 consists of 15 residues. Trimming shortened V by 7 bases and J by 7 bases, and 22 bases separated the two germline ends. The CDR3: CASNNRLTGPCGYTF. CDR3 nucleotides: TGTGCCAGCAACAATCGTTTAACAGGGCCCTGTGGCTACACCTTC.

CDR3 in amino acids: CASSYPTGGDSPLHF. The CDR3 DNA follows: TGTGCCAGCAGCTACCCCACAGGGGGCGATTCACCCCTCCACTTT. The chain recombines TRBV9 with TRBJ1-6; 9 nucleotides line up with TRBD1. The germline CDR1 and CDR2 sequences are SGDLS and YYNGEE. The CDR3 consists of 15 residues. V lost 4 bases to trimming and J lost 8 bases; unmatched junction nucleotides: 7.

This clonotype was observed a handful of times. The chain uses TRBV7-9 and TRBJ1-4; D is undetermined. Looked up from germline, CDR1 is SEHNR and CDR2 is FQNEAQ (reference sequence). This CDR3 contains 14 residues. Trimming stripped 1 base from V and 7 bases from J, with 10 bases between. The CDR3 DNA reads as TGTGCCAGCAGCTTAGGCTCCTGGGGTGAAAAACTGTTTTTT. Protein product: CASSLGSWGEKLFF.

Only a few counts were recorded for this clonotype. The chain uses TRBV5-5 and TRBJ2-7; TRBD1 or TRBD2 may be the D gene (6 bases each). Germline CDR1 is SGHKS and CDR2 is YYEKEE (reference sequence). This CDR3 has 16 amino acids. The germline V and J ends were trimmed by 4 bases and 2 bases, with 19 bases remaining between them. Written as DNA, the CDR3 is TGTGCCAGCAGCCCCCTAATAGGGGGGACCGCCTACGAGCAGTACTTC. Translated, it gives CASSPLIGGTAYEQYF.

This clonotype appeared many times. The chain employs TRBV29-1 and TRBJ1-2, with D possibly matching TRBD1 (5 bases). The V end lost 1 base, the J end lost 8 bases, and 11 bases lay between the germline ends. Germline V gene data show CDR1 as SQVTM and CDR2 as ANQGSEA. The CDR3 spans 12 residues. The CDR3 is CSVEVGAGGYTF. The DNA of the CDR3 is TGCAGCGTTGAAGTAGGGGCTGGCGGCTACACCTTC.

The CDR3 loop is CASSLSSVRPQHF. The CDR3 DNA is TGTGCCAGCAGTTTAAGCTCGGTGAGGCCCCAGCATTTT. The chain uses TRBV28 and TRBJ1-5; D is ambiguous. CDR3 length: 13 residues. CDR1 and CDR2 from the germline V gene are MDHEN and SYDVKM. Trimming left V 2 bases short and J 9 bases short, with 11 bases between.

J is TRBJ2-7 and V is TRBV29-1, with 8 nucleotides matching TRBD2. J gave up 0 bases and V 2 bases, and 6 bases lay outside the gene matches. Looked up from germline, CDR1 is SQVTM and CDR2 is ANQGSEA. CDR3 size: 15 residues. This CDR3 reads CSVERRSGNSYEQYF. The CDR3, as DNA: TGCAGCGTTGAACGGCGTAGCGGGAACTCCTACGAGCAGTACTTC.

This clonotype was counted at least ten times. J is TRBJ1-2 and V is TRBV10-3, with D perhaps matching TRBD1 (5 bases). The CDR3 extends over 12 amino acids. Germline V lookup: CDR1 ENHRY, CDR2 SYGVKD. V shed 11 bases and J shed 2 bases, with 12 bases lying between them. CDR3 sequence: CALGTRNYGYTF. CDR3 nucleotides: TGTGCCCTCGGGACCAGGAACTATGGCTACACCTTC.

This chain links TRBV5-1 with TRBJ1-5; 7 nucleotides match TRBD1. Germline CDR1 SGHRS, CDR2 YFSETQ. The CDR3 length is 15 residues. Trimming took 0 bases from V and 5 from J; bases not matched to a gene: 5. The CDR3 DNA sequence: TGCGCCAGCAGCTTGGTGACAGGGCCGGATCAGCCCCAGCATTTT. It specifies CASSLVTGPDQPQHF.

In this sample, this clonotype turned up many times. The chain employs TRBV7-9 and TRBJ1-1, with D hard to call. CDR1 and CDR2 (germline): SEHNR, FQNEAQ (reference sequence). This CDR3 region has 13 residues. Trimming removed 7 bases from V and 1 base from J, with 10 bases in between. CDR3 protein: CASTSGPNTEAFF. CDR3 coding DNA: TGTGCCAGCACCTCAGGACCGAACACTGAAGCTTTCTTT.

In regard to this clonotype: This may stem from a read error, because a much larger clone lies one nucleotide away. This chain connects TRBV6-5 to TRBJ1-4; D is uncertain. Germline-derived CDR1 and CDR2 are MNHEY and SVGAGI. The CDR3 extends over 15 amino acids. DNA of the CDR3: TGTGCCAGCAGTTTCGGGTCAGAGGTCGGTGAAAAACTGGTTTTT. It translates to CASSFGSEVGEKLVF.

The rearrangement uses TRBV7-9 and TRBJ2-7; 8 bases align to TRBD1. The CDR3 is made up of 15 amino acids. V shed 5 bases, J shed 4 bases, and the junction held 10 bases outside the gene matches. Germline values: CDR1 SEHNR, CDR2 FQNEAQ (reference sequence). CDR3 coding DNA: TGTGCCAGCAGCCGACCGGACAGGGATAGATACGAGCAGTACTTC. It encodes CASSRPDRDRYEQYF. The variable domain in full, with the rest retrieved from reference TRBV7-9 and TRBJ2-7, is DTGVSQNPRHKITKRGQNVTFRCDPISEHNRLYWYRQTLGQGPEFLTYFQNEAQLEKSRLLSDRFSAERPKGSFSTLEIQRTEQGDSAMYLCASSRPDRDRYEQYFGPGTRLTVT.

The chain links TRBV7-2 to TRBJ2-7; D gene uncertain. The V gene's germline CDR1 is SGHTA and CDR2 FQGNSA. The CDR3 extends over 13 amino acids. Trimming removed 5 bases from V and 4 bases from J, with 12 bases in between. The CDR3 reads CASSQYLEYEQYF. Here the CDR3 DNA reads TGTGCCAGCAGCCAATACCTGGAATACGAGCAGTACTTC.

The table lists this clonotype with many counts. V gene TRBV14 combines with J gene TRBJ2-7, with TRBD1 identical over 10 bases. The CDR3 loop spans 15 amino acids. The germline V gene has CDR1 SGHDN and CDR2 FVKESK. The junction had 5 bases not matched to a gene; V was cut back by 5 bases and J by 1 base. The CDR3 sequence: CASSKTGQGSYEQYF. For the CDR3, the DNA is TGTGCCAGCAGCAAGACGGGACAGGGGTCCTACGAGCAGTACTTC.

V gene TRBV7-8 combines with J gene TRBJ2-3; TRBD2 aligns across 8 bases. Looked up from germline, CDR1 is SGHVS and CDR2 is FQNEAQ. This CDR3 has 16 amino acids. Unmatched junction bases numbered 11, after V lost 5 bases and J lost 4 bases. CDR3 nucleotide sequence: TGTGCCAGCAGCCAATCCCACGGGGGGGCTCCAGATACGCAGTATTTT. As protein: CASSQSHGGAPDTQYF.

This clonotype occurred many times. The V call is TRBV20-1, the J call TRBJ1-1, with a tentative D call TRBD1 (6 bases). This CDR3 is 11 amino acids long. Trimming shortened V by 6 bases and J by 4 bases, and 9 bases separated the two germline ends. CDR1 DFQATT and CDR2 SNEGSKA come from the germline V gene (reference sequence). CDR3 DNA sequence: TGCAGTGCCCCAGGGGCCACTGAAGCTTTCTTT. This codes for CSAPGATEAFF.

The rearrangement joins TRBV6-2 or TRBV6-3 to TRBJ2-5; D may match TRBD1 or TRBD2 (5 bases each). The CDR3 sequence is 15 residues long. The V gene's germline CDR1 is MNHEY and CDR2 SVGEGT. Trimming removed 5 bases from V and 5 bases from J, with 18 bases in between. The CDR3 is CASSQRDGLLETQYF. The CDR3 DNA is TGTGCCAGCAGTCAGAGGGACGGCCTCTTGGAGACCCAGTACTTC.

This clonotype was detected only a few times. Being one base from a much bigger clone, this may be a read error. The gene calls are TRBV7-2 and TRBJ1-2; 9 bases are a match to TRBD1. The CDR3 has 15 residues. The germline V gene encodes CDR1 SGHTA and CDR2 FQGNSA. CDR3 nucleotides: TGTGCCAGCGGCTTAGTTACAGGGGGCGACTATGGCTACACCTTC. Its protein product is CASGLVTGGDYGYTF.

In its sample, this clonotype was seen many times. The chain has TRBV5-1 and TRBJ1-2; D is perhaps TRBD1 (6 bases). The V gene lost 2 bases and the J gene lost 1 base, with 12 bases spanning the gap. The CDR3 consists of 15 residues. Germline values: CDR1 SGHRS, CDR2 YFSETQ. The CDR3 nucleotides read TGCGCCAGCAGCTTACGGAACAGGGATAACTATGGCTACACCTTC. This translates into CASSLRNRDNYGYTF.

On this clonotype itself: A junction boundary mismatches the germline segment, possibly from a read error. V gene TRBV7-7 combines with J gene TRBJ2-2, with D perhaps matching TRBD1 (5 bases). The CDR3 is 16 amino acids. Looked up from germline, CDR1 is SSHAT and CDR2 is FNYEAQ (reference sequence). The CDR3 reads CACSVVKQVDTGELFF. CDR3 coding DNA: TGTGCCTGCAGCGTCGTGAAACAGGTTGACACCGGGGAGCTGTTTTTT.

This clonotype was seen many times. The chain links TRBV7-9 to TRBJ1-1, with D hard to call. Trimming cost V 0 bases and J 3 bases, with 14 bases left between them. The CDR3 sequence is 16 residues long. Per the germline V gene, CDR1 is SEHNR and CDR2 is FQNEAQ (reference sequence). The CDR3 protein is CASSLAVSKVDTEAFF. In nucleotides, the CDR3 is TGTGCCAGCAGCTTAGCGGTCTCGAAGGTGGACACTGAAGCTTTCTTT.

The V and J genes are TRBV19 and TRBJ2-2; 7 nucleotides line up with TRBD2. The V segment lost 7 bases and the J segment 1 base; nucleotides outside the gene matches: 9. Germline V gene data show CDR1 as LNHDA and CDR2 as SQIVND (reference sequence). CDR3 length: 16 amino acids. Here the CDR3 DNA reads TGTGCCAGTACCACAAGAGCGGGGTGGAACACCGGGGAGCTGTTTTTT. It specifies CASTTRAGWNTGELFF.

The chain combines TRBV13 with TRBJ2-5; 9 nucleotides match TRBD1. The CDR3 has 15 amino acids. The V and J ends lost 5 bases and 3 bases, in that order; junction bases with no gene match: 7. From germline, CDR1 is PRHDT and CDR2 FYEKMQ (reference sequence). The CDR3 nucleotides are TGTGCCAGCAGCGACAGGGGGACATCCAAAGAGACCCAGTACTTC. This gives the protein CASSDRGTSKETQYF.

In this sample, this clonotype turned up once. This chain connects TRBV28 to TRBJ1-1, with 9 bases identical to TRBD1. The germline gives CDR1 MDHEN, CDR2 SYDVKM. The CDR3 is 16 residues long. V shed 7 bases and J 1 base; nucleotides not matched to a gene: 10. The CDR3 region is CASNLPGQGRNTEAFF. Written as DNA, the CDR3 is TGTGCCAGCAACTTGCCGGGACAGGGTAGGAACACTGAAGCTTTCTTT. The variable domain in full, with the rest retrieved from reference TRBV28 and TRBJ1-1, is DVKVTQSSRYLVKRTGEKVFLECVQDMDHENMFWYRQDPGLGLRLIYFSYDVKMKEKGDIPEGYSVSREKKERFSLILESASTNQTSMYLCASNLPGQGRNTEAFFGQGTRLTVV.

The sample holds many counts of this clonotype. J is TRBJ1-6 and V is TRBV7-2; D unclear. The CDR3 consists of 15 residues. Germline CDR1 and CDR2: SGHTA and FQGNSA. V was pared by 5 bases and J by 1 base, with 9 bases between. CDR3: CASSGRGSYNSPLHF. As DNA, the CDR3 is TGTGCCAGCAGCGGACGGGGTTCCTATAATTCACCCCTCCACTTT.

This clonotype was observed a few times. The chain uses TRBV4-1 and TRBJ2-2; 10 nucleotides line up with TRBD1. This CDR3 spans 17 amino acids. V dropped 6 bases and J dropped 4; count of bases not matched to a gene: 11. The germline gives CDR1 MGHRA, CDR2 YSYEKL. This CDR3 reads CASSPLDRGLGTGELFF. The DNA of the CDR3 is TGCGCCAGCAGTCCCCTTGACAGGGGGCTAGGCACCGGGGAGCTGTTTTTT.

This clonotype has at least ten counts. V gene TRBV29-1 combines with J gene TRBJ1-2, with no clear D. The ends were cut back, 3 bases at V and 8 bases at J, with 19 bases in the middle. Germline loops: CDR1 SQVTM, CDR2 ANQGSEA. This CDR3 is built from 14 residues. Here the CDR3 reads CSVEESPRVEGYTF. The CDR3 DNA follows: TGCAGCGTTGAGGAATCACCTAGGGTGGAGGGCTACACCTTC.

This clonotype was counted ten times or more. V is TRBV10-3 and J is TRBJ1-3; D is uncertain. The length of the CDR3 is 14 residues. V was clipped by 2 bases and J by 3 bases, with 8 bases between them. Per the germline V gene, CDR1 is ENHRY and CDR2 is SYGVKD. The DNA for the CDR3 is TGTGCCATCAGTGAGGGGTTCGGTGGAAACACCATATATTTT. Translation: CAISEGFGGNTIYF.

V and J are TRBV7-9 and TRBJ2-7; D possibly corresponds to TRBD1 (5 bases). Germline assignment: CDR1 SEHNR and CDR2 FQNEAQ (reference sequence). The V gene lost 4 bases and the J gene lost 2 bases, with 9 bases spanning the gap. The CDR3 contains 13 residues. CDR3 sequence (DNA): TGTGCCAGCAGCTCACGGACAACCTACGAGCAGTACTTC. It encodes CASSSRTTYEQYF.

To note about this clonotype: With a much larger clone just one base away, this may be a read error. In DNA form, the CDR3 reads TGTGCCAGCGGCTTAGATCTCAGGGAAGAGACCCAGTACTTC. This translates into CASGLDLREETQYF. The rearrangement uses TRBV5-6 and TRBJ2-5, with a tentative D call TRBD1 (5 bases). Germline values: CDR1 SGHDT, CDR2 YYEEEE. The CDR3 contains 14 residues.

This sequence joins TRBV4-1 and TRBJ1-4; D is undetermined. The CDR3 is made up of 15 amino acids. V lost 0 bases and J lost 6, with 11 bases in between. Germline V CDR1 and CDR2: MGHRA, YSYEKL. The CDR3 DNA follows: TGCGCCAGCAGCCAAGAGGTACATAAGGATGAAAAACTGTTTTTT. It encodes CASSQEVHKDEKLFF.